The next 26 T cell receptor beta chains were all read from a single sample in a study of OX40 agonist ivuxolimab in advanced cancers. Libraries were prepared through the immunoSEQ multiplex PCR assay. TCRdb stores this immuneACCESS table with in-frame sequences only. Part of the clones is absent; in the studies checked, under half of the shortfall reflects unresolved V genes, and no reason is known for the rest. This sample has tens of thousands of clones in its table, and around 82% of those were observed once. Of the sample, roughly 7% is held by the ten largest clones. This specimen was CD4+ or CD8+ T cells sorted from blood, taken in a trial of the OX40 agonist ivuxolimab. Receptors were obtained from an adult with an advanced solid tumor such as melanoma, head and neck, liver or kidney cancer.

The chain couples TRBV19 to TRBJ2-2, with D maybe TRBD2 (5 bases). With 5 bases removed from V and 1 base from J, the gap between germline ends came to 8 bases. Germline values: CDR1 LNHDA, CDR2 SQIVND (reference sequence). The CDR3 has 14 residues. The CDR3 region has the DNA TGTGCCAGTAGTCAACGGGGGAACACCGGGGAGCTGTTTTTT. Protein sequence: CASSQRGNTGELFF.

The chain combines TRBV14 with TRBJ2-1; D not certain. The CDR3 totals 11 residues. Germline CDR1 and CDR2: SGHDN and FVKESK. V was trimmed by 3 bases and J by 7 bases, leaving 4 bases between them. CDR3 DNA: TGTGCCAGCAGCCAGGGAAATGAGCAGTTCTTC. It codes for CASSQGNEQFF. The whole variable domain, filled in from reference TRBV14 and TRBJ2-1, reads EAGVTQFPSHSVIEKGQTVTLRCDPISGHDNLYWYRRVMGKEIKFLLHFVKESKQDESGMPNNRFLAERTGGTYSTLKVQPAELEDSGVYFCASSQGNEQFFGPGTRLTVL.

This rearrangement joins TRBV28 to TRBJ1-1; D remains ambiguous. Germline CDR1 MDHEN, CDR2 SYDVKM. The V end lost 6 bases, the J end lost 3 bases, and 2 bases lay between the germline ends. The CDR3 is 10 residues long. This CDR3 is CASSYTEAFF. CDR3 nucleotides: TGTGCCAGCAGCTACACTGAAGCTTTCTTT.

V and J are TRBV2 and TRBJ1-5; D possibly corresponds to TRBD1 (6 bases). V shed 7 bases and J shed 3 bases, with 28 bases lying between them. This CDR3 comprises 19 residues. Germline-derived CDR1 and CDR2 are SNHLY and FYNNEI. As DNA, the CDR3 is TGTGCCAGCATAGGGGGGGTGCACGGGGATTTTACGGACAATCAGCCCCAGCATTTT. Amino acid sequence: CASIGGVHGDFTDNQPQHF.

The chain carries TRBV28 and TRBJ2-3, with 9 bases that match TRBD2. Trimming at V came to 8 bases and at J to 2 bases, leaving 5 bases not matched to a gene. The CDR3 length is 14 residues. Germline V gives CDR1 MDHEN, CDR2 SYDVKM. CDR3 sequence reads: CASRPSGITDTQYF. The CDR3 bases are TGTGCCAGCCGGCCTAGCGGGATCACAGATACGCAGTATTTT.

In its sample, this clone was seen once. The V gene is TRBV19, the J gene TRBJ1-1; 8 positions match TRBD1. V trimming: 6 bases; J trimming: 3 bases; junction bases outside the gene matches: 6. There are 14 residues in the CDR3. The germline V gene has CDR1 LNHDA and CDR2 SQIVND (reference sequence). CDR3 residues: CASRRTGLYTEAFF. DNA for the CDR3: TGTGCCAGTAGGAGGACAGGGCTGTACACTGAAGCTTTCTTT.

V usage is TRBV7-8 and J usage is TRBJ2-2; D gene unclear. This CDR3 contains 16 residues. Germline V gene sequence: CDR1 SGHVS, CDR2 FQNEAQ. Trimming cost V 5 bases and J 0 bases, with 13 bases left between them. The DNA for the CDR3 is TGTGCCAGCAGCGGTACACGGTTCGCGAACACCGGGGAGCTGTTTTTT. It translates to CASSGTRFANTGELFF.

The chain uses TRBV5-6 and TRBJ2-3; D uncertain. This CDR3 contains 13 residues. Germline V gene data show CDR1 as SGHDT and CDR2 as YYEEEE. Trimming took 4 bases from V and 7 from J, leaving 13 bases between them. This CDR3 reads CASSLRPGHTQYF. CDR3 sequence (DNA): TGTGCCAGCAGCCTTCGACCGGGTCATACGCAGTATTTT.

The chain links TRBV7-2 to TRBJ2-5, with D uncertain. The CDR3 spans 14 residues. Per the germline V gene, CDR1 is SGHTA and CDR2 is FQGNSA. V lost 1 base and J 11 bases, leaving 17 bases between the germline ends. The CDR3 nucleotides read TGTGCCAGCAGCTTAGACTGGCAGGCGGTGGAGCAGTACTTC. Its protein is CASSLDWQAVEQYF. The variable domain in full, with the rest retrieved from reference TRBV7-2 and TRBJ2-5, is GAGVSQSPSNKVTEKGKDVELRCDPISGHTALYWYRQSLGQGLEFLIYFQGNSAPDKSGLPSDRFSAERTGGSVSTLTIQRTQQEDSAVYLCASSLDWQAVEQYFGPGTRLLVL.

The rearrangement joins TRBV19 to TRBJ2-7; D is ambiguous. The V end lost 6 bases, the J end lost 3 bases, and 18 bases lay between the germline ends. Germline assignment: CDR1 LNHDA and CDR2 SQIVND (reference sequence). The CDR3 runs 15 residues. CDR3 DNA sequence: TGTGCCAGTAGCAAGTGGGGTAGCCTGGGCTACGAGCAGTACTTC. It translates to CASSKWGSLGYEQYF. Filled out from reference TRBV19 and TRBJ2-7, the complete variable domain reads DGGITQSPKYLFRKEGQNVTLSCEQNLNHDAMYWYRQDPGQGLRLIYYSQIVNDFQKGDIAEGYSVSREKKESFPLTVTSAQKNPTAFYLCASSKWGSLGYEQYFGPGTRLTVT.

The chain has TRBV5-1 and TRBJ2-3, with 11 positions matching TRBD2. The CDR3 has 14 amino acids. In germline, CDR1 is SGHRS, CDR2 YFSETQ. J was trimmed by 5 bases and V by 2 bases; bases with no gene match: 1. This CDR3 is CASSLGLAGDTQYF. CDR3 bases: TGCGCCAGCAGCTTAGGACTAGCGGGAGATACGCAGTATTTT.

The rearrangement joins TRBV4-2 to TRBJ2-2; unclear D gene. The ends were cut back, 5 bases at V and 0 bases at J, with 7 bases in the middle. Germline assignment: CDR1 LGHNA and CDR2 YNFKEQ. There are 14 residues in the CDR3. CDR3: CASSDTTNTGELFF. In DNA, the CDR3 is TGTGCCAGCAGCGACACCACGAACACCGGGGAGCTGTTTTTT.

The rearrangement joins TRBV4-1 to TRBJ1-5, with D unresolved. Germline loops: CDR1 MGHRA, CDR2 YSYEKL. Trimming stripped 2 bases from V and 4 bases from J, with 9 bases between. This CDR3 region has 14 residues. The CDR3: CASSQLRVNQPQHF. CDR3 sequence (DNA): TGCGCCAGCAGCCAACTGAGGGTAAATCAGCCCCAGCATTTT.

This sequence joins TRBV19 and TRBJ2-2, with D uncertain. This CDR3 has 14 residues. Germline CDR1 is LNHDA and CDR2 is SQIVND (reference sequence). V lost 9 bases, J lost 1 base, and 12 bases lay in between. The CDR3 sequence: CASHAVVNTGELFF. The DNA of the CDR3 is TGTGCCAGCCACGCTGTGGTGAACACCGGGGAGCTGTTTTTT.

J is TRBJ2-7 and V is TRBV6-6; 13 bases agree with TRBD2. There are 16 residues in the CDR3. Per the germline V gene, CDR1 is MNHNY and CDR2 is SVGAGI (reference sequence). With 4 bases clipped from V and 5 bases from J, the junction kept 8 bases outside the gene matches. CDR3 sequence (DNA): TGTGCCAGCAGTTTCCGGACTAGCGGGAGATTCCACGAGCAGTACTTC. Its protein product is CASSFRTSGRFHEQYF.

This sequence joins TRBV5-4 and TRBJ2-7; TRBD1 matches at 8 bases. CDR3 size: 15 residues. CDR1 SGHNT and CDR2 YYREEE come from the germline V gene (reference sequence). After removal of 6 bases from V and 0 bases from J, the junction contained 8 bases not matched to a gene. CDR3 sequence (DNA): TGTGCCAGCAACCACAGGGGGACCACCTCCTACGAGCAGTACTTC. This sequence encodes CASNHRGTTSYEQYF.

In its sample, this clone was seen a few times. As DNA, the CDR3 is TGTGCCAGTAGTAACGGACAGGGTGGGGCCAACGTCCTGACTTTC. This codes for CASSNGQGGANVLTF. The rearrangement links TRBV19 to TRBJ2-6; 8 nucleotides align to TRBD1. This CDR3 is built from 15 residues. Unmatched junction bases numbered 2, after V lost 4 bases and J lost 3 bases. Germline V lookup: CDR1 LNHDA, CDR2 SQIVND (reference sequence).

The CDR3 bases are TGTGCCAGTAGTTACCAGGACAGGGTACGGCATTTT. Amino acids: CASSYQDRVRHF. The genes are TRBV19 and TRBJ1-5; TRBD1 matches at 8 bases. Germline lookup yields CDR1 LNHDA and CDR2 SQIVND (reference sequence). After removal of 5 bases from V and 15 bases from J, the junction contained 9 bases not matched to a gene. The CDR3 sequence is 12 residues long.

This clone was seen once. This chain connects TRBV28 to TRBJ1-1; TRBD1 matches 9 bases. Germline V gene lookup returns CDR1 MDHEN and CDR2 SYDVKM. The V gene end was trimmed by 2 bases and the J gene end by 0 bases; junction bases not matched to a gene: 1. The CDR3 has 15 amino acids. The CDR3 protein is CASSLHRGLNTEAFF. CDR3 sequence (DNA): TGTGCCAGCAGTTTACACAGGGGGCTGAACACTGAAGCTTTCTTT.

This sequence joins TRBV6-5 and TRBJ1-6; unclear D gene. The CDR3 totals 16 residues. Germline V gene data show CDR1 as MNHEY and CDR2 as SVGAGI. Deletions cut 1 base from V and 9 bases from J, with 16 bases between. CDR3 nucleotide sequence: TGTGCCAGCAGTTACTGGGCGCTTACAGCCGGTTCACCCCTCCACTTT. Translating gives CASSYWALTAGSPLHF.

The chain recombines TRBV2 with TRBJ2-3; TRBD2 aligns across 11 bases. The CDR3 extends over 16 amino acids. Germline V CDR1 and CDR2: SNHLY, FYNNEI. J lost 6 bases, V lost 5 bases, and 10 bases had no gene match. The CDR3 DNA reads TGTGCCAGCAGTTTCACTAGCGGGAGAGGGGGGGATACGCAGTATTTT. This sequence encodes CASSFTSGRGGDTQYF.

The chain employs TRBV7-2 and TRBJ1-1; weak D call: TRBD1 (5 bases). CDR3 length equals 12 residues. CDR1 and CDR2 from the germline V gene are SGHTA and FQGNSA. V was clipped by 5 bases and J by 8 bases, with 12 bases between them. DNA of the CDR3: TGTGCCAGCAGCCCCTGGGGGAGGGAAGCTTTCTTT. Translating it yields CASSPWGREAFF.

V is TRBV30 and J is TRBJ1-1; no definite D call. The germline gives CDR1 GTSNPN, CDR2 SVGIG (reference sequence). V was cut by 4 bases and J by 8 bases, with 11 bases left in between. The CDR3 has 11 residues. CDR3 DNA: TGTGCCTGGAAAAGGTTGGCAGAAGCTTTCTTT. It codes for CAWKRLAEAFF.

The chain uses TRBV7-9 and TRBJ2-1, with 10 bases matching TRBD2. Germline CDR1 SEHNR, CDR2 FQNEAQ (reference sequence). CDR3 length: 18 amino acids. J gave up 0 bases and V 0 bases, and 5 bases lay outside the gene matches. DNA of the CDR3: TGTGCCAGCAGCTTAGCGCGGACTAGCGGTAGCTCCTACAATGAGCAGTTCTTC. This codes for CASSLARTSGSSYNEQFF.

The sample holds a few counts of this clone. V and J are TRBV11-2 and TRBJ2-3; 8 bases line up with TRBD2. The ends lost 1 base at V and 3 bases at J; junction bases unmatched: 12. Germline CDR1 is SGHAT and CDR2 is FQNNGV. The CDR3 length is 18 residues. In DNA form, the CDR3 reads TGTGCCAGCAGCTTAGGCCGGTTGGCGGGAGGAGCGACAGATACGCAGTATTTT. Translated: CASSLGRLAGGATDTQYF.

The chain links TRBV2 to TRBJ2-5; 12 positions agree with TRBD1. Germline V gene sequence: CDR1 SNHLY, CDR2 FYNNEI. Losses at the gene ends were 5 bases for V and 6 bases for J; bases not matched to a gene: 7. The CDR3 runs to 15 residues. CDR3 nucleotides: TGTGCCAGCAGTCAGGGGACAGGGGGCTTCCAGACCCAGTACTTC. This gives the protein CASSQGTGGFQTQYF. The full variable domain, its missing parts supplied by reference TRBV2 and TRBJ2-5, is EPEVTQTPSHQVTQMGQEVILRCVPISNHLYFYWYRQILGQKVEFLVSFYNNEISEKSEIFDDQFSVERPDGSNFTLKIRSTKLEDSAMYFCASSQGTGGFQTQYFGPGTRLLVL.